The clone carrying this TCR beta chain has more than one count but fewer than ten. Its antigen is unidentified. What was sequenced were expressed TCRB transcripts, since all of the isolated RNA had been reverse transcribed. Repertoires were generated with immunoSEQ multiplex PCR, while TCRdb's copy carries only in-frame clones and drops some. Seen here are 200,000 to 250,000 clones, approximately 10% observed once, and the top ten hold 1% to 1.5%. Germline values: CDR1 LNHDA, CDR2 SQIVND (reference sequence). The ends were cut back, 6 bases at V and 11 bases at J, with 13 bases in the middle. The CDR3 consists of 11 residues. This record comes from a study of beta chain features in type 1 diabetes. General study results and limits: A closer apparent resemblance between naive, central memory and Treg TCRB repertoires was seen in patients than in healthy donors.

Every single donor gave one heparinised blood draw, and these averaged around 120 mL. Each of the CD4+ naive, central memory, regulatory and stem cell-like memory populations was sorted via CD45RO/CCR7/CD25/CD127/CD95/CD27. The chain combines TRBV19 with TRBJ1-2; D call uncertain. The TCR was taken from a man younger than 35 in good health. Input material: central memory CD4+ T cells from blood. CDR3 region: CASRTAMGYTF. The CDR3 bases are TGTGCCAGTAGAACAGCGATGGGTTACACCTTC.